These T cell receptor beta chains were read from a single sample in a study of vaccination and CD4 T cells after COVID-19. MiXCR, applied by TCRdb to the PCR reads, yields one record per CDR3 protein. The sample holds 9,000 to 15,000 distinct CDR3 sequences, 45% to 65% seen once. Antigen specificity for these receptors is unknown. Material for sequencing was CD4+ T cells from blood, cultured in vitro. The source of these receptors is a human donor who had recovered from COVID-19. Each CDR3 is given with its conserved first and last residue. A D gene is named only where the DNA matches it firmly. The size field is filled for only some rows; it gives once, few, many or a size class.

>.|TRBV10-3|TRBJ2-7|.
TGTGCCATCGGAGGAGCCGACTACGAGCAGTACTTC
CAIGGADYEQYF
>few|TRBV6-5|TRBJ1-2|TRBD1
TGTGCCAGCAGTTACTCGATCCAGGGGGACTATGGCTACACCTTC
CASSYSIQGDYGYTF
>few|TRBV7-2|TRBJ1-1|.
TGTGCCAGCAGCTTAGCTCGTCTCACTGAAGCTTTCTTT
CASSLARLTEAFF
>.|TRBV20-1|TRBJ1-5|TRBD1
TGCAGTGCTAGAGCGATATTTATTCCGGGACAGGGGCTAAATCAGCCCCAGCATTTT
CSARAIFIPGQGLNQPQHF
>few|TRBV6-1|TRBJ1-6|.
TGTGCCAGCAGTGATGCAGGATCCTATAATTCACCCCTCCACTTT
CASSDAGSYNSPLHF
>.|TRBV30|TRBJ1-1|.
TGTGCCTGGAGTAGTCTGAACACTGAAGCTTTCTTT
CAWSSLNTEAFF
>.|TRBV19|TRBJ2-3|TRBD2
TGTGCCAGTAGTATAGGCACCGGGAGGCGCACAGATACGCAGTATTTT
CASSIGTGRRTDTQYF
>.|TRBV6-1|TRBJ1-2|.
TGTGCCAGCTCCCCGGGGTCCCCCTATGGCTACACCTTC
CASSPGSPYGYTF
>few|TRBV20-1|TRBJ1-2|.
TGCAGTGCTAGAGATGAGGGTGGCTATGGCTACACCTTC
CSARDEGGYGYTF
>.|TRBV7-2|TRBJ2-2|.
TGTGCCAGCAGCACGGGCCCCCCCGGGGAGCTGTTTTTT
CASSTGPPGELFF
>few|TRBV27|TRBJ1-1|TRBD1
TGTGCCAGCAGCCCACAGGGGGCGGGCGCTGAAGCTTTCTTT
CASSPQGAGAEAFF
>.|TRBV19|TRBJ1-2|.
TGTGCCAGTACCCGCGGGGGGGGCTACACCTTC
CASTRGGGYTF
>.|TRBV4-1|TRBJ1-1|.
TGCGCCAGCAGCCAAGCTCGCGGGAGTGAAGCTTTCTTT
CASSQARGSEAFF
>.|TRBV6-2/TRBV6-3|TRBJ1-5|.
TGTGCCAGCAGTTACTCGATGCCGGGGGGCGGCAATCAGCCCCAGCATTTT
CASSYSMPGGGNQPQHF
>.|TRBV7-3|TRBJ1-1|.
TGTGCCAGCAGCTTAACAATGAACACTGAAGCTTTCTTT
CASSLTMNTEAFF
>.|TRBV7-2|TRBJ2-5|.
TGTGCCAGCAGCCCCCGGTTTGTAGGGTTACAGACCCAGTACTTC
CASSPRFVGLQTQYF
>once|TRBV28|TRBJ2-4|.
TGTGCCAGCAGTATCAGAGGTTTTACAAACATTCAGTACTTC
CASSIRGFTNIQYF
>few|TRBV2|TRBJ2-5|.
TGTGCCAGCAGTGTAGGCTCCCTGGGAGGGACCCAGTACTTC
CASSVGSLGGTQYF
>few|TRBV27|TRBJ2-1|.
TGTGCCAGCAGTCTCTTTAGCTCCTACAATGAGCAGTTCTTC
CASSLFSSYNEQFF
>.|TRBV30|TRBJ2-1|.
TGTGCCTGGACGAGGGGCCCCTACAATGAGCAGTTCTTC
CAWTRGPYNEQFF
>.|TRBV19|TRBJ2-3|TRBD2
TGTGCCAGTAGTCCTCTCAGGACTAGCGGGAGTGGGACAGATACGCAGTATTTT
CASSPLRTSGSGTDTQYF
>few|TRBV25-1|TRBJ1-2|TRBD1
TGTGCCAGCAGTCCGTCGGACAGGGGGAGCTATGGCTACACCTTC
CASSPSDRGSYGYTF
>.|TRBV20-1|TRBJ1-4|TRBD1
TGCAGTGCTAGAGAGCCCGCTAAAGGGGGCGGGGAACTGTTTTTT
CSAREPAKGGGELFF
>.|TRBV20-1|TRBJ2-7|TRBD1
TGCAGTGCATCGGGACAGGGAAGGGACGAGCAGTACTTC
CSASGQGRDEQYF
>.|TRBV7-3|TRBJ1-1|.
TGTGCCAGCAGCCGGGATCGGTCAAGCGCTGAAGCTTTCTTT
CASSRDRSSAEAFF
>.|TRBV7-2|TRBJ2-7|.
TGTGCCAGCAGTTACCCCAGCTCCTACGAGCAGTACTTC
CASSYPSSYEQYF
>.|TRBV11-2|TRBJ2-2|.
TGTGCCAGCAGCCCGAACCCCCGGGGGAAGCCGACCGGGGAGCTGTTTTTT
CASSPNPRGKPTGELFF
>.|TRBV28|TRBJ1-2|TRBD1
TGTGCCAGCAGTTACAGGGGGCACACTCGTTATGGCTACACCTTC
CASSYRGHTRYGYTF
>.|TRBV5-1|TRBJ2-2|TRBD2
TGCGCCAGCAGTCGGGGGGACACCGGGGAGCTGTTTTTT
CASSRGDTGELFF
>.|TRBV12-3/TRBV12-4|TRBJ1-4|TRBD1
TGTGCCAGCAGCCCAACAGGGGTAGGCGAAAAACTGTTTTTT
CASSPTGVGEKLFF
>few|TRBV20-1|TRBJ1-1|.
TGCAGTGCTTTAAGCCGGGACCCAGGAGACACTGAAGCTTTCTTT
CSALSRDPGDTEAFF
>.|TRBV7-9|TRBJ1-3|.
TGTGCCAGCAGCTTTCCGGGGCCCACTGGAAACACCATATATTTT
CASSFPGPTGNTIYF
>.|TRBV28|TRBJ1-2|TRBD1
TGTGCCAGCAGTTTGGAAAGGGGGCAATATGGCTACACCTTC
CASSLERGQYGYTF
>.|TRBV11-2|TRBJ2-3|.
TGTGCCAGCAGCTTAGGCCTAGACATCACAGATACGCAGTATTTT
CASSLGLDITDTQYF
>.|TRBV7-9|TRBJ2-7|TRBD1
TGTGCCAGCAGCTTAGCCGGGACAGGACTCGAGCAGTACTTC
CASSLAGTGLEQYF
>.|TRBV11-3|TRBJ2-3|.
TGTGCCAGCAGGATGGCGGACCGCGGCTCAGATACGCAGTATTTT
CASRMADRGSDTQYF
>.|TRBV6-1|TRBJ1-1|.
TGTGCCAGCAGTGCCCAGGGGAACACTGAAGCTTTCTTT
CASSAQGNTEAFF
>.|TRBV19|TRBJ2-1|TRBD1
TGTGCCAGTAGTAACCGGGACAGCAGGACCTGGGCTAACTCCTACAATGAGCAGTTCTTC
CASSNRDSRTWANSYNEQFF
>.|TRBV20-1|TRBJ2-3|.
TGCAGTGCTAGTGGGGGGCCGCTGCGAGGGAGTGCAGATACGCAGTATTTT
CSASGGPLRGSADTQYF
>.|TRBV6-1|TRBJ2-7|.
TGTGCCAGCGGCCCAGGGGTCGAGCAGTACTTC
CASGPGVEQYF
>.|TRBV20-1|TRBJ2-7|.
TGCAGTGCTAGATCGCCAGGCTCTCCCTACGAGCAGTACTTC
CSARSPGSPYEQYF
>.|TRBV10-3|TRBJ2-7|TRBD2
TGTGCCATCAGGGGGACTAGCGGGAGGGCCCGGGACGAGCAGTACTTC
CAIRGTSGRARDEQYF
>.|TRBV27|TRBJ1-6|.
TGTGCCAGCAGTTTATATCGCTCCTATAATTCACCCCTCCACTTT
CASSLYRSYNSPLHF
>.|TRBV11-2|TRBJ1-1|.
TGTGCCAGCAGCTTCCAGGGTTCTGAAGCTTTCTTT
CASSFQGSEAFF
>.|TRBV10-1|TRBJ2-1|.
TGCGCCAGCGAATCTAGCAGTACCTCCTACAATGAGCAGTTCTTC
CASESSSTSYNEQFF
>.|TRBV7-2|TRBJ2-1|TRBD2
TGTGCCAGCAGCCCAGCAGCGGGAGGGATCTACAATGAGCAGTTCTTC
CASSPAAGGIYNEQFF
>.|TRBV11-3|TRBJ2-4|.
TGTGCCAGCACGGCCGCAGCCAAAAACATTCAGTACTTC
CASTAAAKNIQYF
>.|TRBV2|TRBJ2-7|TRBD1
TGTGCCAGCAGCCGCCCCCGGACAGGGAGCCACGAGCAGTACTTC
CASSRPRTGSHEQYF
>few|TRBV19|TRBJ2-2|.
TGTGCCAGCGTCCAGGGCAGGTTAGCCGGGGAGCTGTTTTTT
CASVQGRLAGELFF
>.|TRBV6-5|TRBJ2-3|TRBD1
TGTGCCAGCAGTTACGCCGCAGGGGGCAGGGATACGCAGTATTTT
CASSYAAGGRDTQYF
>once|TRBV6-1|TRBJ2-2|.
TGTGCCAGCAGTCGCCGGGCCCCCACCGGGGAGCTGTTTTTT
CASSRRAPTGELFF
>few|TRBV24-1|TRBJ1-2|TRBD1
TGTGCCACTTCGACAGGGGGCTATGGCTACACCTTC
CATSTGGYGYTF
>.|TRBV11-1|TRBJ2-4|.
TGTGCCAGCAGCCGAGACGGAGTAGCCAAAAACATTCAGTACTTC
CASSRDGVAKNIQYF
>few|TRBV7-2|TRBJ1-2|.
TGTGCCAGCAGCTTAGACGGGTATGGCTACACCTTC
CASSLDGYGYTF